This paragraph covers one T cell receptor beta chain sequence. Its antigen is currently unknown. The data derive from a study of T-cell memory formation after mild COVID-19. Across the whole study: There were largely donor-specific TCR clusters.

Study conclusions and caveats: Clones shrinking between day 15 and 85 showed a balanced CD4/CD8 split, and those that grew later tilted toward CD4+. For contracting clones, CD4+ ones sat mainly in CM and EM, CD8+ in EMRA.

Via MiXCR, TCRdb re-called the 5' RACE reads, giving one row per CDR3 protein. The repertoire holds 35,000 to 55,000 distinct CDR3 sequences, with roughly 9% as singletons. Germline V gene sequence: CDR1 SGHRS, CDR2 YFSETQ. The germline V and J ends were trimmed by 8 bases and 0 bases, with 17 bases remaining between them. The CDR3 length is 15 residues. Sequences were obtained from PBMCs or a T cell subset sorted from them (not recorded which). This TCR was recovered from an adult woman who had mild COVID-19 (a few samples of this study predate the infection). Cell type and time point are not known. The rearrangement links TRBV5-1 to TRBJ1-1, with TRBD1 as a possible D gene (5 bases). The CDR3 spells CASRSGGSMNTEAFF. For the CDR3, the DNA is TGCGCCAGTCGGAGTGGGGGATCTATGAACACTGAAGCTTTCTTT.